This TCR beta chain was captured by sequencing in a study of beta chain features in type 1 diabetes (dated by TCRdb to the late 2010s). Regarding the research as a whole: Mean age, gender distribution, total cell number and subset yield did not differ between patients and healthy donors. A total of some 110 million sorted cells were examined across all samples, and the number of cells per subset was strongly correlated with RNA yield. The study compared TCRB repertoires of sorted circulating CD4+ T cell subsets between recently diagnosed type 1 diabetes patients and matched healthy donors. Regulatory and stem cell-like memory subsets were obtained from only 8 patients and roughly 8 healthy donors, while naive and central memory subsets were obtained from all 30 or so donors. Study-wide conclusions, independent of this receptor: In all four CD4+ subsets, TCRB CDR3 length was moderately but significantly shorter in type 1 diabetes patients. Shorter templates might have been favored by PCR, but patient and control samples were amplified and corrected together, so both groups would have been affected equally by any skew. Naive, central memory and regulatory TCRB repertoires appeared more similar among patients than among healthy donors. At VDJ recombination sites, patients with type 1 diabetes made fewer insertions and deleted more nucleotides, a pattern implying thymic rearrangement abnormalities. Because cDNA rather than genomic DNA was sequenced, highly expressing activated cells could have been over-represented, although no difference in activation and CD3 levels was found between groups. Because the HLA sub-analyses included only small numbers of individuals, any influence of HLA type on TCRB rearrangement was left unresolved.

All of the isolated RNA was reverse transcribed with the High Capacity cDNA Reverse Transcription Kit, so expressed TCRB transcripts were sequenced. Deep immunoSEQ sequencing was performed on naive, central memory and regulatory T cell samples, with an average of roughly 3.5 million total reads per sample. After sorted cells were lysed in RLT buffer, RNA was extracted with DNase-treated RNeasy Micro or Mini kits, with the choice depending on cell number. To prevent cross-contamination, every cell subset was processed on its own, while patient and healthy donor samples were processed together. The immunoSEQ multiplex PCR was used to amplify TCRB sequences from cDNA, yielding 87-bp fragments that span the CDR3 region. Sequencing of the amplicons was done on the Illumina HiSeq platform. The published analysis was carried out like this. Synthetic template baselines were used to correct PCR bias computationally, reads within Hamming distance 2 were collapsed, and singletons that could not be merged were discarded. Reads were aligned to IMGT to assign V, D and J genes, CDR3 length, and insertions or deletions at six rearrangement sites. Clonotype counts were normalized to sorted cell number within each subset before computing true diversity and Gini coefficients with the tcR R package. The overlap coefficient, calculated on TCRB nucleotide sequences, was used to quantify repertoire sharing. As a proxy for the pre-selection repertoire, out-of-frame TCRB sequences from naive cells were analyzed. The table was pulled from immuneACCESS by TCRdb, which kept in-frame rearrangements only. Such tables lose some clones; where checked, under half of the loss comes from unresolved V genes, and the rest has no known cause. V and J calls and clone size follow that table, whereas D and trimming were derived from the DNA. The sample table lists 500,000 to 650,000 clones, 12% of them with a count of one. The ten largest clonotypes hold around 0.12% of the sample.

From each donor, a single peripheral blood sample of approximately 110 mL on average was drawn into heparinised tubes. Naive, central memory, regulatory and stem cell-like memory CD4+ T cells were sorted on a BD FACSAria II using a panel including CD45RO, CCR7, CD25, CD127, CD95 and CD27. Every sorted population had a purity above 95%. PBMCs were isolated immediately by Lymphoprep density gradient centrifugation and stained directly without culture. Samples were stained and sorted in pairs, with one healthy donor and one patient per experiment, so that batch effects were minimized. There are a few counts of this clone. This receptor's antigen is unknown. No base quality values were provided; no much bigger clone lies one nucleotide off. The same CDR3 is also encoded by other DNA sequences in this sample. From a lookup of the germline V gene, CDR1 and CDR2 are SNHLY and FYNNEI. CDR3 length: 13 amino acids, cysteine to phenylalanine. Of the read, only the CDR3 DNA is kept; its 39 bases are in frame from base 1. V and J are truncated by 9 bases and 1 base respectively, leaving an intervening sequence of 10 bases.

This chain joins TRBV2 to TRBJ1-5; matching of 5 bases hints at TRBD1 as the D gene. Material for sequencing was naive CD4+ T cells from blood. Explained via the paper, the cell subset or site label denotes: true naive CD4+ T cells. The source of this sequence is a man in his thirties or forties with type 1 diabetes. CDR3 loop: CASSRDSNQPQHF. The sequence in DNA is TGTGCCAGTTCGAGGGACAGCAATCAGCCCCAGCATTTT. With the portions outside the CDR3 filled from the reference TRBV2 and TRBJ1-5 genes, the complete variable region becomes EPEVTQTPSHQVTQMGQEVILRCVPISNHLYFYWYRQILGQKVEFLVSFYNNEISEKSEIFDDQFSVERPDGSNFTLKIRSTKLEDSAMYFCASSRDSNQPQHFGDGTRLSIL.